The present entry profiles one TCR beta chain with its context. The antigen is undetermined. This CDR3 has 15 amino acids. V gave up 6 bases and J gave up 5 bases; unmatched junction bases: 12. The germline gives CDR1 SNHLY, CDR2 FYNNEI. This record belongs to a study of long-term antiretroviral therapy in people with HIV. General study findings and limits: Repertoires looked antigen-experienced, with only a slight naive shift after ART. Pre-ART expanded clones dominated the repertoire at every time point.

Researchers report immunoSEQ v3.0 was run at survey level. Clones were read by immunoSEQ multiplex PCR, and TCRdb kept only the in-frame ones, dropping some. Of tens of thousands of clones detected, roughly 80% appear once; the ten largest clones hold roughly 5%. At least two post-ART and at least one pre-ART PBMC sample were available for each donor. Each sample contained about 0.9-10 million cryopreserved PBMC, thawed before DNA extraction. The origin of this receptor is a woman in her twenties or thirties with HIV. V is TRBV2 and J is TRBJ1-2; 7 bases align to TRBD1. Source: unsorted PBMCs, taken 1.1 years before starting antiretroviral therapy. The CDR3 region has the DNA TGTGCCAGCAGGGGGGACAGCGTTGATAAGTATGGCTACACCTTC. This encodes CASRGDSVDKYGYTF.